The subject of this entry is one TCR beta chain. Its antigen remains unidentified. The data belong to a study of T cell therapy after organ transplantation. In germline, CDR1 is SEHNR, CDR2 FQNEAQ (reference sequence). The CDR3 totals 17 residues. Only in-frame clones appear in the TCRdb table, and some are missing; sequencing was by immunoSEQ multiplex PCR. The data contain over 1,000 clones, 70% of them seen just once; the ten biggest clones take up 40%. Material: CD8+ T cells from blood, obtained before autologous CMV-specific T cell therapy. This receptor was taken from a human patient who had received a solid organ transplant and had CMV disease. This chain links TRBV7-9 with TRBJ2-5; D is tentatively TRBD1 or TRBD2 (5 bases each). Gene TRBJ2-7 matches the end of the DNA better, so the J call may be wrong. This CDR3 reads CASSLGRWGKVTYEQYF. The CDR3 nucleotides read TGTGCCAGCAGCTTAGGTCGGTGGGGGAAAGTGACCTACGAGCAGTACTTC.